These 3 T cell receptor beta chains were sequenced from one sample in a study of OX40 agonist ivuxolimab in advanced cancers. TCRdb keeps only in-frame clones here, not all; method: immunoSEQ multiplex PCR. This sample has 30,000 to 35,000 clones, with roughly 85% found just once. The sample in question was CD4+ or CD8+ T cells sorted from blood, obtained in a trial of the OX40 agonist ivuxolimab. The receptor source for this set is an adult with an advanced solid tumor such as melanoma, head and neck, liver or kidney cancer.

This clone was seen only a few times. This rearrangement joins TRBV28 to TRBJ2-1; D may be TRBD1 (5 bases). In germline, CDR1 is MDHEN, CDR2 SYDVKM. V dropped 5 bases and J dropped 9 bases, with 11 bases sitting between them. CDR3 length equals 12 residues. The CDR3 sequence: CASSVLQGEQFF. The CDR3 nucleotides read TGTGCCAGCAGTGTGCTGCAGGGTGAGCAGTTCTTC.

The chain combines TRBV23-1 with TRBJ1-1, with a tentative D call TRBD1 (5 bases). TRBV23-1 is noted as an ORF with a role that remains uncertain. V was clipped by 8 bases and J by 5 bases, with 18 bases between them. This CDR3 spans 14 amino acids. The CDR3 DNA is TGCGCCAGCCGACTCGACAGCGAGGAGACTGAAGCTTTCTTT. Translation: CASRLDSEETEAFF.

A few counts support this clone. The J gene is TRBJ2-5, the V gene TRBV5-1; 7 bases align to TRBD2. Germline CDR1 SGHRS, CDR2 YFSETQ. The V and J ends lost 4 bases and 4 bases, in that order; junction bases with no gene match: 7. The CDR3 extends over 14 amino acids. The CDR3 nucleotides read TGCGCCAGCAGCGGGGGGGTTGGCGGAGAGACCCAGTACTTC. As protein: CASSGGVGGETQYF. The whole variable domain, filled in from reference TRBV5-1 and TRBJ2-5, reads KAGVTQTPRYLIKTRGQQVTLSCSPISGHRSVSWYQQTPGQGLQFLFEYFSETQRNKGNFPGRFSGRQFSNSRSEMNVSTLELGDSALYLCASSGGVGGETQYFGPGTRLLVL.